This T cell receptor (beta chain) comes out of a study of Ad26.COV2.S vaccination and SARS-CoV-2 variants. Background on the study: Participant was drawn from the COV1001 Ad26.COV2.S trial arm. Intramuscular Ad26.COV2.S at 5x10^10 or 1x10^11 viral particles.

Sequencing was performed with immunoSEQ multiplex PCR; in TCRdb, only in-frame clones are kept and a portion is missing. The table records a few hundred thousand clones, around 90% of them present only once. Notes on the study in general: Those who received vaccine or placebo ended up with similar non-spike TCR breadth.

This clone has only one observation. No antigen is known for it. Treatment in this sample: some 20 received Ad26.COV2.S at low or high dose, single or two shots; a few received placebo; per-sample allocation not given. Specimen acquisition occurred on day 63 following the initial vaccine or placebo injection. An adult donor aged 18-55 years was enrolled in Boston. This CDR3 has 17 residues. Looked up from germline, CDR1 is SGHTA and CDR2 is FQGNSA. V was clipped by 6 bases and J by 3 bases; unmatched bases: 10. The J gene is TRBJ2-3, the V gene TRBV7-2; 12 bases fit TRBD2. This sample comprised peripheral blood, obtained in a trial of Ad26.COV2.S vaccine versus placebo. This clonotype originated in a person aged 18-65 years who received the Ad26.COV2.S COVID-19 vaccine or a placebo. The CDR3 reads CASRTPGLAGGTDTQYF. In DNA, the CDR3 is TGTGCCAGCAGGACGCCGGGACTAGCGGGCGGTACAGATACGCAGTATTTT.